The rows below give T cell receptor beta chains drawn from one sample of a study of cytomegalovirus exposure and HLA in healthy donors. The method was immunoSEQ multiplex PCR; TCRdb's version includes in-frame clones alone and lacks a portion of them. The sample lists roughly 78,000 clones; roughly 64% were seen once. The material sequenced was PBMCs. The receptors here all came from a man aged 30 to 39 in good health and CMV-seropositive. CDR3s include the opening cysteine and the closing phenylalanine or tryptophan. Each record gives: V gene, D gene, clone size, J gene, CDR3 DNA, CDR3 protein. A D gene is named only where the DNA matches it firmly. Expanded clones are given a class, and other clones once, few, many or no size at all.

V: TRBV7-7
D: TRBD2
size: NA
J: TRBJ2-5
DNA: TGTGCTAGCAGCTTGGACGGACTAGCAGCCAAGACCCAGTACTTC
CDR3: CASSLDGLAAKTQYF

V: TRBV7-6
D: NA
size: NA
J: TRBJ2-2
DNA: TGTGCCAGCAGCCCGTCGGGGGGCGATGTCGGGGAGCTGTTTTTT
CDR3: CASSPSGGDVGELFF

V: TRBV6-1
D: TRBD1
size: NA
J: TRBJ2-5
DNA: TGTGCCAGCAGTGATTGGGACAGGCAAGAGACCCAGTACTTC
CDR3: CASSDWDRQETQYF

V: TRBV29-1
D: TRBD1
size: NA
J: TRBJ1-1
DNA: TGCAGCGTTGAAGGGACAGGGGGCCAGGAGGATTTCTTT
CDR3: CSVEGTGGQEDFF

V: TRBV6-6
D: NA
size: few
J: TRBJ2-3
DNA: TGTGCCAGCAGTCCCGGCGCCGCTACAGGAGATACGCAGTATTTT
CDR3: CASSPGAATGDTQYF

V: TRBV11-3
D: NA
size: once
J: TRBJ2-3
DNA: TGTGCCAGCAGCTTAGGACAGCCCGGGACAGATACGCAGTATTTT
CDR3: CASSLGQPGTDTQYF

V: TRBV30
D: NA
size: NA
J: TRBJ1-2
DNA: TGTGCCTGGAGTGTACCAGGAAACCCTGGCTACACCTTC
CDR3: CAWSVPGNPGYTF

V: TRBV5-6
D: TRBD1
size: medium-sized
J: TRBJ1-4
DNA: TGTGCCAGCAGCTTCGGACAGGGTAGTGAAAAACTGTTTTTT
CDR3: CASSFGQGSEKLFF

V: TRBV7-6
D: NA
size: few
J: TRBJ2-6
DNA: TGTGCCAGCCATAGCTTAAGGGGAAGTTTGGCTGGGGCCAACGTCCTGACTTTC
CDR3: CASHSLRGSLAGANVLTF

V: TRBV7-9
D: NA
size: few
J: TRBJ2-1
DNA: TGTGCCAGCAGCTTAAGAGAGAATGAGCAGTTCTTC
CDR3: CASSLRENEQFF

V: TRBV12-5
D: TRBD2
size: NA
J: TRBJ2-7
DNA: TGTGCTAGTGGACTACCAATAGGCGTGGGGGGGAGCCGGCCCTACGAGCAGTACTTC
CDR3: CASGLPIGVGGSRPYEQYF

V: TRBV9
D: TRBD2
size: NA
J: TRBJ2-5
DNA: TGTGCCAGCAGCGGGACTAGCCAGGAGACCCAGTACTTC
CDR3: CASSGTSQETQYF

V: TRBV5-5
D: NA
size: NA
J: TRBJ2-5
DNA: TGTGCCAGCAGCTTGGAACTGGGGGCCAGGTCCCAAGAGACCCAGTACTTC
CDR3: CASSLELGARSQETQYF

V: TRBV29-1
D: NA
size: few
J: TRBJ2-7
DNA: TGCAGCGTTGCTTGGGACAAGGGCGAGCAGTACTTC
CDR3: CSVAWDKGEQYF

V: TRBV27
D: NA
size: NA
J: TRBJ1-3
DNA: TGTGCCAGCAGTTTCGCTGGAAACACCATATATTTT
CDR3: CASSFAGNTIYF

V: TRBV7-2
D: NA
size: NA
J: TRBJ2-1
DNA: TGTGCCAGCAGCCTTCCCGGGGTCCTCAATGAGCAGTTCTTC
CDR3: CASSLPGVLNEQFF

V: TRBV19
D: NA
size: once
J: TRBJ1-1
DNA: TGTGCCAGTAGTATGGGCAGGGCCACTGAAGCTTTCTTT
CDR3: CASSMGRATEAFF

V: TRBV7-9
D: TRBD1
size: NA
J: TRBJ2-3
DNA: TGTGCCAGCAGCGCAGGACAGGGTACAGATACGCAGTATTTT
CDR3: CASSAGQGTDTQYF